The clone carrying this T cell receptor beta chain was counted a single time. Its antigen is still unknown. The data originate from a study of T cell responses to AZD1222 COVID-19 vaccine. Study-wide findings and caveats: Spike-spanning, vaccine-associated CD4 TCRs were dominant at 160-218 and 743-854.

J gave up 0 bases and V 6 bases, and 3 bases lay outside the gene matches. The CDR3 contains 14 residues. The germline gives CDR1 MGHDK, CDR2 SYGVNS. Generated by immunoSEQ multiplex PCR, the TCRdb table keeps only in-frame clones and is missing some. The table lists about 110,000 clones, under 95% of them singletons. The sample in question was peripheral blood, obtained on day 0 of AZD1222 vaccination. The genes are TRBV25-1 and TRBJ2-3, with 7 bases matching TRBD2. This clonotype was obtained from an adult in good health. CDR3 sequence reads: CASRGGVSTDTQYF. For the CDR3, the DNA is TGTGCCAGCAGGGGGGGGGTGAGCACAGATACGCAGTATTTT.